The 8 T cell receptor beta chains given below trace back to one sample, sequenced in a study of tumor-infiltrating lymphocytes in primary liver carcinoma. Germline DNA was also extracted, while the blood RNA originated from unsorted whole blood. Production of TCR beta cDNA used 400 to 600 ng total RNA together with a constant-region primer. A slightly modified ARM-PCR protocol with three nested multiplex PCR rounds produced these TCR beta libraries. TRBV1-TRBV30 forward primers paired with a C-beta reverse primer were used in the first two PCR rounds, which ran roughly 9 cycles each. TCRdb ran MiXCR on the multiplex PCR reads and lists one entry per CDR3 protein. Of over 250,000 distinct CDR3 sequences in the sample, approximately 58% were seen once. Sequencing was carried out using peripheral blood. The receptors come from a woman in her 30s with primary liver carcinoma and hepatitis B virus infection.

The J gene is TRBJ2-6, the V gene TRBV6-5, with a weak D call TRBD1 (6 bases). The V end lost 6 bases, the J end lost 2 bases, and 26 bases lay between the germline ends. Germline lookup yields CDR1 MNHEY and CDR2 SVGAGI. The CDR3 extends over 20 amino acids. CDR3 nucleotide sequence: TGTGCCAGCAGCAGCCCATCTTCACAGGGCCTAACTACTGGGGCCAACGTCCTGACTTTC. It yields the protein CASSSPSSQGLTTGANVLTF.

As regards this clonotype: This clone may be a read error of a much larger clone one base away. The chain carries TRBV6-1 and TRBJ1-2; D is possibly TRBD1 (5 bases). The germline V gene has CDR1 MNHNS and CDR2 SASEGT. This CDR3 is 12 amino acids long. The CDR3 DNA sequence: TGTGCCAGCAGTGATAGGGGCTATGACTACACCTTC. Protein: CASSDRGYDYTF.

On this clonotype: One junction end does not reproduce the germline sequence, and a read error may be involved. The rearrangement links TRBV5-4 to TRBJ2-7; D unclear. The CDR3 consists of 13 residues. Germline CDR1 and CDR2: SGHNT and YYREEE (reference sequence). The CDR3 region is CASSLGRLYERYF. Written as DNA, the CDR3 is TGTGCCAGCAGCTTGGGCCGACTCTACGAGCGGTACTTC.

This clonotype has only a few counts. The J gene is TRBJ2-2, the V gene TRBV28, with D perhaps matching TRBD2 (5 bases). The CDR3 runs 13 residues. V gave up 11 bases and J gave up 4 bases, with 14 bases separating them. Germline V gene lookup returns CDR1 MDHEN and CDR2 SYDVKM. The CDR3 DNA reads TGTGCCGGACGCGGGCCAGGCACCGGGGAGCTGTTTTTT. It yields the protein CAGRGPGTGELFF. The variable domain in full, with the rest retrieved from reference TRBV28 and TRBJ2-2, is DVKVTQSSRYLVKRTGEKVFLECVQDMDHENMFWYRQDPGLGLRLIYFSYDVKMKEKGDIPEGYSVSREKKERFSLILESASTNQTSMYLCAGRGPGTGELFFGEGSRLTVL.

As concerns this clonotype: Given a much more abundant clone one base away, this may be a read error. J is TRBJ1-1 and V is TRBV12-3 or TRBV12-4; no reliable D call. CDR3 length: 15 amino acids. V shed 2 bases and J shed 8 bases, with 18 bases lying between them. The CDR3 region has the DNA TGTGCCAGCAGTTTAAGGAGTATCAAGGTTTTGGAAGCTTTCTTT. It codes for CASSLRSIKVLEAFF.

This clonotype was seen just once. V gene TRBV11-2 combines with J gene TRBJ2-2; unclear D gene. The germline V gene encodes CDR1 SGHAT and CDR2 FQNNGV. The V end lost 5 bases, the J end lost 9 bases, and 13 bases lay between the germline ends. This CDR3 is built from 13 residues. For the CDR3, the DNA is TGTGCCAGCAGCCCCTTTACTACCCGGGAGCTGTTTTTT. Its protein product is CASSPFTTRELFF.

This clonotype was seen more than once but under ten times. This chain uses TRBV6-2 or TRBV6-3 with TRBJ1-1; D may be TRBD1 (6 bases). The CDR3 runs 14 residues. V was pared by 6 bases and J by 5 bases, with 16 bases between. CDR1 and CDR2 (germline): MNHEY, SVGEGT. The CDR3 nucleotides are TGTGCCAGCAGAAAGGACAGACAATCGACTGAAGCTTTCTTT. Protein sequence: CASRKDRQSTEAFF.

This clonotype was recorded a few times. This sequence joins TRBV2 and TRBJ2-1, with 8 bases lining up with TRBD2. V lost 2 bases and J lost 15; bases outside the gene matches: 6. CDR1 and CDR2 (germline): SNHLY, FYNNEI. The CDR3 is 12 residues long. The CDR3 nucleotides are TGTGCCAGCAGTGAATTAGCGGGAAATCCGTTCTTC. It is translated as CASSELAGNPFF.